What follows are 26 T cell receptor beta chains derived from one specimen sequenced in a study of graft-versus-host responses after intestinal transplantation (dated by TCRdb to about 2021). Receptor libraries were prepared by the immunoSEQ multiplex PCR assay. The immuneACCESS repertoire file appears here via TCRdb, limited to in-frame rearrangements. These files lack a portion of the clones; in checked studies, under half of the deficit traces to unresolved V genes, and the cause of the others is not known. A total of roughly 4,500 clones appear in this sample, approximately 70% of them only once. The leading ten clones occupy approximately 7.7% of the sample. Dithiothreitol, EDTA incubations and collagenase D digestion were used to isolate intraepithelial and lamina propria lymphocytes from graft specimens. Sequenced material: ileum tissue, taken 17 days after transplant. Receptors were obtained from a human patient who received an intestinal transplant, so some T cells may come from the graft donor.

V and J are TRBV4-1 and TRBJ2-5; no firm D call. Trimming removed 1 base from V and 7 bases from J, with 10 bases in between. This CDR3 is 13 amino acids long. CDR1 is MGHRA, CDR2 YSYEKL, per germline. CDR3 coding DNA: TGCGCCAGCAGCCAAGGGAGTTTAGGGACCCAGTACTTC. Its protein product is CASSQGSLGTQYF.

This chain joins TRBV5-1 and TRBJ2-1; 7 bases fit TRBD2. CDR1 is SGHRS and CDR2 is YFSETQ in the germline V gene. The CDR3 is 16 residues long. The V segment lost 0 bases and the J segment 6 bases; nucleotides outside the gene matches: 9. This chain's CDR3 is CASSLVRGEGTNEQFF. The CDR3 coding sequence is TGCGCCAGCAGCTTGGTCCGGGGGGAGGGGACCAATGAGCAGTTCTTC.

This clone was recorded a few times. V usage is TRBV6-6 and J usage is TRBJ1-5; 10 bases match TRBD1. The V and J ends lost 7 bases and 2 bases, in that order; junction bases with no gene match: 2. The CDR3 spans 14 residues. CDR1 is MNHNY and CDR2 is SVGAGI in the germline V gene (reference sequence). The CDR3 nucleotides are TGTGCCAGCACCGGGACAGGGGGCAATCAGCCCCAGCATTTT. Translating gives CASTGTGGNQPQHF.

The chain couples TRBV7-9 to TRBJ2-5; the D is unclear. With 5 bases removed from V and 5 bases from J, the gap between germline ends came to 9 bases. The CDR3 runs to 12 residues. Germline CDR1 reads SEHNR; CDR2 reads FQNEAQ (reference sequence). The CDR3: CASSGESETQYF. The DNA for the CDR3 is TGTGCCAGCAGCGGAGAGAGCGAGACCCAGTACTTC.

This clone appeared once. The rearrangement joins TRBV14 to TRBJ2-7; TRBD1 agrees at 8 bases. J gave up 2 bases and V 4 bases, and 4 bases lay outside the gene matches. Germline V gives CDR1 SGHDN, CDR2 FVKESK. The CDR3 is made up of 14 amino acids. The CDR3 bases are TGTGCCAGCAGCCGAAAACAGGGGGCCTACGAGCAGTACGTC. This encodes CASSRKQGAYEQYV.

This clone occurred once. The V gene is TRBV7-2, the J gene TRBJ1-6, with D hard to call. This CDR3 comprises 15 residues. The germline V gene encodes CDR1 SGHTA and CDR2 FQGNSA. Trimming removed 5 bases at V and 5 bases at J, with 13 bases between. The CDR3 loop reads CASSIGALDNSPLHF. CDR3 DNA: TGTGCCAGCAGCATAGGAGCCCTTGATAATTCACCCCTCCACTTT.

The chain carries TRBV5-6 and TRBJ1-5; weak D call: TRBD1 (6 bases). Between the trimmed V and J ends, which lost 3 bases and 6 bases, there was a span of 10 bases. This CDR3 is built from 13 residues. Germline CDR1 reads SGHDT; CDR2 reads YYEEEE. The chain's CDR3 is CASSSGQFQPQHF. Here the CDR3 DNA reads TGTGCCAGCAGCTCCGGACAGTTTCAGCCCCAGCATTTT.

CDR3 sequence reads: CASGRGINYGYTF. The CDR3, as DNA: TGTGCCAGTGGCCGGGGGATTAACTATGGCTACACCTTC. The rearrangement joins TRBV19 to TRBJ1-2; tentatively, D is TRBD1 (5 bases). Germline CDR1 LNHDA, CDR2 SQIVND (reference sequence). V dropped 8 bases and J dropped 1 base, with 11 bases sitting between them. The CDR3 extends over 13 amino acids.

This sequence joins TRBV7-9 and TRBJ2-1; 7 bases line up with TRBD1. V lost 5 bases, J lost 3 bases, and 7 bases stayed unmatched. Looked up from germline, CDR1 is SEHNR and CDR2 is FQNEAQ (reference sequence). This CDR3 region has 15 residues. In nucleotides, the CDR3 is TGTGCCAGCAGCCCTAGACAGGGCCGCTACAATGAGCAGTTCTTC. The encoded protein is CASSPRQGRYNEQFF.

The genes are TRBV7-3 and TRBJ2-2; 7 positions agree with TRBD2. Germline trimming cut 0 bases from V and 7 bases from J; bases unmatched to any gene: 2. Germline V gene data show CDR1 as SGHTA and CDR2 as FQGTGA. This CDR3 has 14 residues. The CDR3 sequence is CASSLTGGYGELFF. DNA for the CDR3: TGTGCCAGCAGCTTAACGGGAGGGTACGGGGAGCTGTTTTTT.

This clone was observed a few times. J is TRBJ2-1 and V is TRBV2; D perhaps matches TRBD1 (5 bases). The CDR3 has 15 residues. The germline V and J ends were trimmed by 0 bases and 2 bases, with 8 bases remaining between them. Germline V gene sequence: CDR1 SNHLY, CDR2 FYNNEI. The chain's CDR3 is CASSEARGAYNEQFF. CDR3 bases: TGTGCCAGCAGTGAAGCAAGGGGCGCCTACAATGAGCAGTTCTTC. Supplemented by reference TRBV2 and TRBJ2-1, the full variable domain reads EPEVTQTPSHQVTQMGQEVILRCVPISNHLYFYWYRQILGQKVEFLVSFYNNEISEKSEIFDDQFSVERPDGSNFTLKIRSTKLEDSAMYFCASSEARGAYNEQFFGPGTRLTVL.

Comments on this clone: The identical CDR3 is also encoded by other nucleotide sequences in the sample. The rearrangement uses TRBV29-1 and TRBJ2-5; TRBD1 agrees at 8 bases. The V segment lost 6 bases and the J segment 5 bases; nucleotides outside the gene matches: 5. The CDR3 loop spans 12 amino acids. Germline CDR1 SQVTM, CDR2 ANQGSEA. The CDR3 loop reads CSVRQGTETQYF. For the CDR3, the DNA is TGCAGCGTCAGACAGGGGACTGAGACCCAGTACTTC.

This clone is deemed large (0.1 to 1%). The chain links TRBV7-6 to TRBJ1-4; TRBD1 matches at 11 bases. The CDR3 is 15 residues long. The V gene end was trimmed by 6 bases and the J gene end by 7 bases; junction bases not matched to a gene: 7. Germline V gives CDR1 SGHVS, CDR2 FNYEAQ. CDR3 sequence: CASRPGQGALEKLFF. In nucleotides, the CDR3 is TGTGCCAGCAGACCCGGACAGGGGGCTCTTGAAAAACTGTTTTTT.

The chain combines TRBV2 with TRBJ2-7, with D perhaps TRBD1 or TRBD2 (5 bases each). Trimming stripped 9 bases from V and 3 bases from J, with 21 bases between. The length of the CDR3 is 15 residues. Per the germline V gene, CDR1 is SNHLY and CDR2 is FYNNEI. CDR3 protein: CARARRVSGGYEQYV. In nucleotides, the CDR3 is TGTGCCAGAGCGAGGCGGGTCAGTGGGGGCTACGAGCAGTACGTC.

This chain's CDR3 is CASSQSITGYSNQPQHF. CDR3 nucleotides: TGCGCCAGCAGTCAATCGATTACGGGATATAGCAATCAGCCCCAGCATTTT. The rearrangement uses TRBV23-1 and TRBJ1-5; D is ambiguous. TRBV23-1 is recorded as an ORF, its role being uncertain. The CDR3 length is 17 residues. Trimming removed 0 bases at V and 0 bases at J, with 12 bases between.

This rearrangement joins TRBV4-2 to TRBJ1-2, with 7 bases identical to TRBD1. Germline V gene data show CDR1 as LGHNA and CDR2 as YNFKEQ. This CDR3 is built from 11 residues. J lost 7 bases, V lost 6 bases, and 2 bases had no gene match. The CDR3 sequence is CASRHRGGYTF. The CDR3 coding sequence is TGTGCCAGCAGACACAGGGGTGGCTACACCTTC.

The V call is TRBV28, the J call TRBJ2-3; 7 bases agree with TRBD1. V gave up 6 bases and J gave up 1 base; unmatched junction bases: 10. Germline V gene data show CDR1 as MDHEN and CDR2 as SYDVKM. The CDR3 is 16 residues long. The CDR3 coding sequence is TGTGCCAGCAGGGTCCTGCTAGGGACAGGCACAGATACGCAGTATTTT. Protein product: CASRVLLGTGTDTQYF.

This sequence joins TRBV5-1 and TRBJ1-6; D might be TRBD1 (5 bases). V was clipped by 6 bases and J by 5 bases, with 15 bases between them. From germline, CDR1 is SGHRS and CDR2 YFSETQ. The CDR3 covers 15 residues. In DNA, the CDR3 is TGCGCCAGCACAAAGCAGGGAGGACATAATTCACCCCTCCACTTT. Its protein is CASTKQGGHNSPLHF.

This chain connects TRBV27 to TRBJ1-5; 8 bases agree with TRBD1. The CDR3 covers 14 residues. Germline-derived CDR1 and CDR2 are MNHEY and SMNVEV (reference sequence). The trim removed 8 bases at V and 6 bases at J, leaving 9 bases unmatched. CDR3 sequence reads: CASGQGALGQPQHF. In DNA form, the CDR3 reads TGTGCCAGCGGCCAGGGGGCGCTTGGTCAGCCCCAGCATTTT.

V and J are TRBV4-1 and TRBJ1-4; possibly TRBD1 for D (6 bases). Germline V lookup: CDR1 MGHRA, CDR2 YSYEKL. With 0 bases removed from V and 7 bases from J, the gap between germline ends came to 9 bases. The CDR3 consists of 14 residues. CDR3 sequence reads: CASSQDRGSEKLFF. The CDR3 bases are TGCGCCAGCAGCCAAGACAGGGGAAGTGAAAAACTGTTTTTT.

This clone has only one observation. The CDR3 here is CASSSPGTGIDNEQFF. The CDR3 DNA reads TGTGCCAGCAGCTCCCCGGGGACAGGGATAGACAATGAGCAGTTCTTC. This chain joins TRBV11-3 and TRBJ2-1; 9 nucleotides match TRBD1. J was trimmed by 5 bases and V by 4 bases; bases with no gene match: 9. Germline loops: CDR1 SGHNT, CDR2 YENEEA. The CDR3 has 16 residues.

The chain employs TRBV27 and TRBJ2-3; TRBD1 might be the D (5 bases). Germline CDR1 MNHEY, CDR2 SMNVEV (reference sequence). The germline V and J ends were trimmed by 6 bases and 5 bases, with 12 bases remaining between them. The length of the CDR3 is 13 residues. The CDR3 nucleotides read TGTGCCAGCAGCCTTATACAGGAAGATACGCAGTATTTT. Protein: CASSLIQEDTQYF.

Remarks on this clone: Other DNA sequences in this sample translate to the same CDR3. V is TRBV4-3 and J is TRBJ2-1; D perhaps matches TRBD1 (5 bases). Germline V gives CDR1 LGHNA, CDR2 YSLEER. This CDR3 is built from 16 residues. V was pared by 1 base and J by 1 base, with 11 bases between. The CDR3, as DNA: TGCGCCAGCAGCCAAGTGCTTCAGGGATCCTACAATGAGCAGTTCTTC. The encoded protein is CASSQVLQGSYNEQFF.

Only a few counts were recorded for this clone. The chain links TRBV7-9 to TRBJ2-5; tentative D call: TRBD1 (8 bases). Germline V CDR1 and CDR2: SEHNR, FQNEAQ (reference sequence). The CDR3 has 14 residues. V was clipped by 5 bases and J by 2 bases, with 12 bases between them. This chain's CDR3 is CASSPQGGQETQYF. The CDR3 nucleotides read TGTGCCAGCAGCCCACAGGGGGGGCAAGAGACCCAGTACTTC.

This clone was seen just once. CDR3 region: CASSLAGTSGADTQYF. The CDR3 DNA is TGCGCCAGCAGCTTGGCCGGGACTAGCGGGGCAGATACGCAGTATTTT. The chain employs TRBV5-1 and TRBJ2-3, with 13 nucleotides matching TRBD2. The CDR3 runs 16 residues. Unmatched junction bases numbered 2, after V lost 0 bases and J lost 4 bases. The germline gives CDR1 SGHRS, CDR2 YFSETQ.

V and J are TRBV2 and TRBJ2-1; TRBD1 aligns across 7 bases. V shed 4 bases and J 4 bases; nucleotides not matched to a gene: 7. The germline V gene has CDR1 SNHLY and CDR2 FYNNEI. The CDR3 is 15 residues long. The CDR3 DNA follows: TGTGCCAGCAGTGTGGGACAGCTCGGATACAATGAGCAGTTCTTC. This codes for CASSVGQLGYNEQFF.